This T cell receptor beta chain was captured by sequencing in a study of blood T cell repertoires in COVID-19. Looking at the study overall: There were acute and convalescent COVID-19 samples, and they came from the United States, Italy and Spain.

The germline gives CDR1 LGHDT, CDR2 YNNKEL (reference sequence). The germline V and J ends were trimmed by 4 bases and 0 bases, with 5 bases remaining between them. This CDR3 comprises 13 residues. Seattle participants joined during active infection and were tracked over time. Authors' processing steps: Amplification with reference gene primers provided the estimates of nucleated cell counts. The repertoire was sequenced with immunoSEQ multiplex PCR; TCRdb's copy has only in-frame clones and lacks some. V and J calls and clone size are copied from that table; D and trimming were computed from the DNA. The sample shows some 370,000 clones, 80% to 90% of them seen only once.

The sequencing input was peripheral blood. The sequence was collected from a woman under 40 with COVID-19, enrolled during active disease. V is TRBV3-1 (or the pseudogene TRBV3-2) and J is TRBJ2-3; D ambiguous. CDR3 DNA: TGTGCCAGCAGCCGTGGCAGCACAGATACGCAGTATTTT. Amino acids: CASSRGSTDTQYF.